Shown below are 24 T cell receptor beta chains from a single sample sequenced in a study of blood T cell repertoires in COVID-19. Profiled with immunoSEQ multiplex PCR; TCRdb holds only in-frame clones, not every one. The table includes roughly 230,000 clones, 65% to 85% detected once. The specimen was PBMCs or T cells enriched from blood (not recorded which). The receptors here all came from a man aged 45-60 years who had recovered from COVID-19.

The rearrangement joins TRBV6-5 to TRBJ1-3; no firm D call. CDR3 size: 15 residues. V gave up 5 bases and J gave up 2 bases, with 13 bases separating them. Germline assignment: CDR1 MNHEY and CDR2 SVGAGI. The CDR3 protein is CASSTTSSPGNTIYF. CDR3 sequence (DNA): TGTGCCAGCAGTACCACGAGTTCCCCTGGAAACACCATATATTTT.

The CDR3 loop is CASSNEGAANQPQHF. Here the CDR3 DNA reads TGTGCCAGCAGTAATGAGGGGGCGGCTAATCAGCCCCAGCATTTT. The chain has TRBV2 and TRBJ1-5; TRBD1 agrees at 7 bases. V shed 5 bases and J 4 bases; nucleotides not matched to a gene: 8. The CDR3 is made up of 15 amino acids. Germline V lookup: CDR1 SNHLY, CDR2 FYNNEI.

This clone was counted a few times. The V and J genes are TRBV5-1 and TRBJ1-1, with D perhaps matching TRBD1 (5 bases). With 3 bases removed from V and 6 bases from J, the gap between germline ends came to 18 bases. The CDR3 has 15 residues. The germline CDR1 and CDR2 sequences are SGHRS and YFSETQ. The CDR3 nucleotides are TGCGCCAGCAGCTCAACCAGGGCAGGTAGGGCTGAAGCTTTCTTT. Amino acids: CASSSTRAGRAEAFF.

A single count supports this clone. The chain links TRBV11-3 to TRBJ1-4; D may be TRBD1 (6 bases). Germline CDR1 SGHNT, CDR2 YENEEA. The CDR3 is 15 amino acids. Deletions cut 5 bases from V and 8 bases from J, with 18 bases between. Here the CDR3 DNA reads TGTGCCAGCAGCAAGACTGGACAGCGGGAAGAAAAACTGTTTTTT. It is translated as CASSKTGQREEKLFF.

The V gene is TRBV7-8, the J gene TRBJ1-1; no reliable D call. Trimming pared 3 bases from V and 6 bases from J, leaving 11 bases between. Germline CDR1 SGHVS, CDR2 FQNEAQ. The CDR3 covers 13 residues. CDR3 nucleotides: TGTGCCAGCAGCTTTTACGACAACTCTGAAGCTTTCTTT. This codes for CASSFYDNSEAFF.

The chain employs TRBV7-3 and TRBJ2-3; D perhaps matches TRBD2 (5 bases). Trimming took 0 bases from V and 6 from J, leaving 16 bases between them. CDR3 length equals 16 residues. Per the germline V gene, CDR1 is SGHTA and CDR2 is FQGTGA. The CDR3 loop reads CASSLTNQRTQDTQYF. Here the CDR3 DNA reads TGTGCCAGCAGCTTAACGAACCAGAGGACTCAGGATACGCAGTATTTT.

The chain links TRBV11-2 to TRBJ2-1; the D gene is possibly TRBD2 (5 bases). Germline V lookup: CDR1 SGHAT, CDR2 FQNNGV. This CDR3 spans 15 amino acids. Between the trimmed V and J ends, which lost 0 bases and 9 bases, there was a span of 15 bases. CDR3 amino acids: CASSLEGGRGGEQFF. CDR3 sequence (DNA): TGTGCCAGCAGCTTAGAGGGTGGGCGAGGAGGTGAGCAGTTCTTC.

This clone was observed once. This chain joins TRBV27 and TRBJ2-7; 10 bases align to TRBD1. V shed 3 bases and J 3 bases; nucleotides not matched to a gene: 8. This CDR3 has 16 amino acids. Looked up from germline, CDR1 is MNHEY and CDR2 is SMNVEV (reference sequence). The CDR3: CASSFRGQGQIYEQYF. The CDR3 coding sequence is TGTGCCAGCAGTTTTAGGGGACAGGGGCAAATCTACGAGCAGTACTTC.

J is TRBJ2-6 and V is TRBV6-5; 7 bases line up with TRBD2. With 4 bases clipped from V and 1 base from J, the junction kept 1 base outside the gene matches. This CDR3 comprises 15 residues. Germline V gene sequence: CDR1 MNHEY, CDR2 SVGAGI. CDR3: CASSWTSSGANVLTF. The CDR3 nucleotides are TGTGCCAGCAGTTGGACTAGTTCTGGGGCCAACGTCCTGACTTTC.

CDR3 protein: CASYGGAGTQYF. Here the CDR3 DNA reads TGTGCCTCCTACGGGGGGGCGGGTACGCAGTATTTT. This chain joins TRBV4-2 and TRBJ2-3, with TRBD2 matching 8 bases. The V and J ends lost 11 bases and 8 bases, in that order; junction bases with no gene match: 9. CDR3 length: 12 residues. CDR1 is LGHNA and CDR2 is YNFKEQ in the germline V gene.

V gene TRBV5-4 combines with J gene TRBJ2-7, with 11 bases that match TRBD1. Trimming at V came to 5 bases and at J to 0 bases, leaving 4 bases not matched to a gene. Germline V gene lookup returns CDR1 SGHNT and CDR2 YYREEE (reference sequence). This CDR3 is built from 15 residues. This chain's CDR3 is CASRPGTGGSYEQYF. The CDR3 DNA reads TGTGCCAGCAGACCCGGGACAGGGGGCTCCTACGAGCAGTACTTC.

The V gene is TRBV27, the J gene TRBJ2-7; perhaps TRBD1 as D (6 bases). From germline, CDR1 is MNHEY and CDR2 SMNVEV (reference sequence). The CDR3 is made up of 16 amino acids. V lost 6 bases to trimming and J lost 1 base, with 19 bases between them. The CDR3 loop reads CASSQKPPGVSYEQYF. The CDR3, as DNA: TGTGCCAGCAGCCAAAAACCACCAGGGGTGTCCTACGAGCAGTACTTC.

The genes are TRBV9 and TRBJ1-3, with 8 bases lining up with TRBD1. Germline values: CDR1 SGDLS, CDR2 YYNGEE. This CDR3 contains 18 residues. Trimming removed 4 bases from V and 0 bases from J; junction bases left unmatched: 12. CDR3 sequence (DNA): TGTGCCAGCAGCCGATACTCCGGGACAGGAATCTCTGGAAACACCATATATTTT. Translation: CASSRYSGTGISGNTIYF.

CDR3 protein: CASSLVGGQTGVEAFF. In nucleotides, the CDR3 is TGTGCCAGCAGCTTAGTAGGGGGGCAGACAGGGGTTGAAGCTTTCTTT. The V call is TRBV7-2, the J call TRBJ1-1; 8 nucleotides match TRBD1. The V segment lost 1 base and the J segment 7 bases; nucleotides outside the gene matches: 11. This CDR3 contains 16 residues. The germline V gene has CDR1 SGHTA and CDR2 FQGNSA.

The V call is TRBV5-1, the J call TRBJ1-4; a possible D gene is TRBD1 (6 bases). V was clipped by 4 bases and J by 0 bases, with 13 bases between them. This CDR3 is 16 amino acids long. Germline V lookup: CDR1 SGHRS, CDR2 YFSETQ. The CDR3: CASSPGQFSTNEKLFF. CDR3 DNA: TGCGCCAGCAGCCCCGGACAGTTTTCAACTAATGAAAAACTGTTTTTT. The full variable domain, completed using reference TRBV5-1 and TRBJ1-4, is KAGVTQTPRYLIKTRGQQVTLSCSPISGHRSVSWYQQTPGQGLQFLFEYFSETQRNKGNFPGRFSGRQFSNSRSEMNVSTLELGDSALYLCASSPGQFSTNEKLFFGSGTQLSVL.

This sequence joins TRBV20-1 and TRBJ2-7; D possibly corresponds to TRBD2 (6 bases). This CDR3 is 11 amino acids long. Trimming removed 3 bases at V and 3 bases at J, with 6 bases between. Germline CDR1 and CDR2: DFQATT and SNEGSKA (reference sequence). The CDR3 DNA is TGCAGTGCTAGGGGACTCTACGAGCAGTACTTC. This codes for CSARGLYEQYF.

This rearrangement joins TRBV7-9 to TRBJ2-1; D is possibly TRBD2 (6 bases). The germline V gene has CDR1 SEHNR and CDR2 FQNEAQ (reference sequence). V lost 5 bases and J lost 2, with 13 bases in between. The CDR3 extends over 15 amino acids. In DNA form, the CDR3 reads TGTGCCAGCAGCCGAATTAGCGGAACCTACAATGAGCAGTTCTTC. Translated, it gives CASSRISGTYNEQFF.

This chain uses TRBV28 with TRBJ2-1; tentatively, D is TRBD2 (5 bases). With 7 bases removed from V and 8 bases from J, the gap between germline ends came to 12 bases. The CDR3 sequence is 12 residues long. Germline CDR1 is MDHEN and CDR2 is SYDVKM. The chain's CDR3 is CASNRVGDEQFF. Here the CDR3 DNA reads TGTGCCAGCAACCGCGTCGGGGATGAGCAGTTCTTC.

The V and J genes are TRBV11-2 and TRBJ1-1; weak D call: TRBD1 (5 bases). CDR1 is SGHAT, CDR2 FQNNGV, per germline. The V end was cut by 1 base, the J end by 0 bases, with 9 bases between. The CDR3 length is 15 residues. The DNA of the CDR3 is TGTGCCAGCAGCTTAGTATCGGGGGTGAACACTGAAGCTTTCTTT. It translates to CASSLVSGVNTEAFF.

J is TRBJ2-1 and V is TRBV18; TRBD1 agrees at 7 bases. CDR1 KGHSH and CDR2 LQKENI come from the germline V gene. V lost 0 bases, J lost 3 bases, and 2 bases stayed unmatched. The CDR3 is 15 residues long. CDR3 sequence reads: CASSPPGTDYNEQFF. The CDR3 bases are TGTGCCAGCTCACCACCCGGGACAGACTACAATGAGCAGTTCTTC.

In this sample, this clone turned up once. The V gene is TRBV7-6, the J gene TRBJ1-5; D gene unclear. The ends were cut back, 5 bases at V and 0 bases at J, with 8 bases in the middle. The CDR3 totals 14 residues. CDR1 SGHVS and CDR2 FNYEAQ come from the germline V gene. Here the CDR3 reads CASSPGVSNQPQHF. In DNA form, the CDR3 reads TGTGCCAGCAGCCCGGGAGTTAGCAATCAGCCCCAGCATTTT.

The table lists this clone with a few counts. In this CDR3 the conserved last residue, phenylalanine or tryptophan, is missing, so a read error is likely. No DNA is shown, since the ends of the CDR3 on it are uncertain; the CDR3 is the one TCRdb lists. The rearrangement uses TRBV28 and TRBJ1-2; the table's TRBD1 call for D was not verified on the DNA. The CDR3 region is 11 residues in length, termini included. From germline, CDR1 is MDHEN and CDR2 SYDVKM. The CDR3 sequence: CASSSGTPISL.

The V and J genes are TRBV9 and TRBJ2-1; TRBD2 matches at 7 bases. Unmatched junction bases numbered 10, after V lost 6 bases and J lost 4 bases. The CDR3 runs to 15 residues. Germline V lookup: CDR1 SGDLS, CDR2 YYNGEE. CDR3 sequence: CASTAGEILYNEQFF. CDR3 coding DNA: TGTGCCAGCACCGCGGGGGAGATACTATACAATGAGCAGTTCTTC.

Here the CDR3 reads CASSLSGQGTKSYGYTF. The CDR3 DNA sequence: TGTGCCAGCAGTCTCTCGGGACAGGGGACAAAATCGTATGGCTACACCTTC. The chain is built from TRBV3-1 (or the pseudogene TRBV3-2) and TRBJ1-2; the match to TRBD1 covers 10 bases. J gave up 5 bases and V 6 bases, and 15 bases lay outside the gene matches. Germline CDR1 LGHDT, CDR2 YNNKEL (reference sequence). CDR3 length equals 17 residues.